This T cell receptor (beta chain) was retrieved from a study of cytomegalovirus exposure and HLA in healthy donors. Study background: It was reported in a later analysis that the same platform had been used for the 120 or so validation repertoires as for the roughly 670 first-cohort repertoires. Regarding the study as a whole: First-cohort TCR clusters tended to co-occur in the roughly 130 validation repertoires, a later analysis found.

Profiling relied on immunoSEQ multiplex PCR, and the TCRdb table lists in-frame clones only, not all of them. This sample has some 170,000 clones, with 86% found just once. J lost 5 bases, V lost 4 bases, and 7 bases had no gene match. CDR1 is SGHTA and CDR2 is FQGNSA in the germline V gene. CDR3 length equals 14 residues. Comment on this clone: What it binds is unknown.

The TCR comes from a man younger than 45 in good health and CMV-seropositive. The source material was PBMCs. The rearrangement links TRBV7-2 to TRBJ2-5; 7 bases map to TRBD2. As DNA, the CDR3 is TGTGCCAGCAGCTCGCGGGGGAGGGGTGAGACCCAGTACTTC. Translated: CASSSRGRGETQYF.